This T cell receptor (beta chain) was found in a study of T cell responses to AZD1222 COVID-19 vaccine. V was pared by 5 bases and J by 4 bases, with 9 bases of the junction left unmatched. CDR3 length: 15 amino acids. Germline CDR1 is SQVTM and CDR2 is ANQGSEA. Data came from immunoSEQ multiplex PCR; TCRdb stores just in-frame clones and leaves some out. The table lists 95,000 to 150,000 clones, roughly nine tenths of them singletons. The study, taken as a whole, reports: Dominant at 160-218 and 743-854, vaccine-associated CD4 TCRs also spanned spike.

In regard to this clone: The antigen is not known.

This specimen was peripheral blood, taken on day 0 of AZD1222 vaccination. The TCR comes from an adult in good health. The genes are TRBV29-1 and TRBJ2-5; 11 nucleotides agree with TRBD1. CDR3 sequence (DNA): TGCAGCGTTTCCCCGAGGGACAGGGGGACAGAGACCCAGTACTTC. Protein product: CSVSPRDRGTETQYF.